This T cell receptor (beta chain) was recovered during a study of cytomegalovirus exposure and HLA in healthy donors. Study summary: An early data release held 80 million or so unique TCRs from HLA-typed donors. Study-level points and caveats: Later work associated roughly 17,000 TCR beta sequences with HLA alleles at 0.05 false discovery rate. It was confirmed in vitro that a few of the CMV-associated chains were specific for CMV antigens. Compared with the roughly 670-donor mean, an Asian-associated ancestry cluster reportedly had fewer N-insertions, according to a later analysis.

The CDR3 contains 13 residues. The J segment lost 7 bases and the V segment lost 4 bases, leaving 4 bases of the junction unmatched. Germline V gene lookup returns CDR1 SGHDT and CDR2 YYEEEE. A remark on this clone: The antigen remains unidentified.

A multiplex PCR was run with 60 Vbeta primers and 13 Jbeta primers. TCRdb keeps only in-frame clones here, not all; method: immunoSEQ multiplex PCR. The sample shows 95,000 to 150,000 clones, approximately 79% of them seen only once. The rearrangement links TRBV5-6 to TRBJ1-1; 10 nucleotides line up with TRBD1. The source is a man younger than 45 in good health and CMV-seronegative. The specimen was PBMCs. This chain's CDR3 is CASSRDRGGEAFF. The DNA for the CDR3 is TGTGCCAGCAGCCGGGACAGGGGAGGTGAAGCTTTCTTT.